Below, 28 T cell receptor beta chains from the same sample are listed, as sequenced in a study of OX40 agonist ivuxolimab in advanced cancers. Some clones are missing from TCRdb's copy, which holds only in-frame ones; the method was immunoSEQ multiplex PCR. This table has tens of thousands of clones, 88% appearing once. Sequenced here: CD4+ or CD8+ T cells sorted from blood, sampled in a trial of the OX40 agonist ivuxolimab. The source of these receptors is an adult with an advanced solid tumor such as melanoma, head and neck, liver or kidney cancer.

The rearrangement joins TRBV16 to TRBJ2-7; 7 bases are shared with TRBD2. This CDR3 has 15 amino acids. The germline gives CDR1 KGHSY, CDR2 FQNENV. V gave up 0 bases and J gave up 6 bases; unmatched junction bases: 8. The DNA for the CDR3 is TGTGCCAGCAGCCAATCATGGCGGGAGAGTGCCGAGCAGTACTTC. It specifies CASSQSWRESAEQYF.

CDR3 DNA: TGTGCTAGTGGGAGGGGGACTGAAGCTTTCTTT. Its translation is CASGRGTEAFF. The rearrangement links TRBV12-5 to TRBJ1-1; tentative D call: TRBD1 (6 bases). The CDR3 loop spans 11 amino acids. CDR1 LGHNT and CDR2 FRNRAP come from the germline V gene. V shed 6 bases and J shed 5 bases, with 7 bases lying between them.

The V and J genes are TRBV10-1 and TRBJ2-1; 8 bases are a match to TRBD2. With 6 bases clipped from V and 8 bases from J, the junction kept 6 bases outside the gene matches. The CDR3 totals 13 residues. Germline loops: CDR1 WNHNN, CDR2 SYGVQD (reference sequence). CDR3 in DNA: TGCGCCAGCAGGGGTAGCGGGAACGATGAGCAGTTCTTC. Translating gives CASRGSGNDEQFF.

This clone was found a few times. V usage is TRBV7-9 and J usage is TRBJ2-2; D uncertain. Germline loops: CDR1 SEHNR, CDR2 FQNEAQ (reference sequence). The CDR3 is made up of 16 amino acids. Trimming pared 7 bases from V and 1 base from J, leaving 16 bases between. In DNA form, the CDR3 reads TGTGCCAGCATCCCTTACGGGCGGTTGAACACCGGGGAGCTGTTTTTT. Translated, it gives CASIPYGRLNTGELFF.

The J gene is TRBJ2-1, the V gene TRBV9; tentatively, D is TRBD2 (6 bases). The CDR3 totals 16 residues. The germline V gene encodes CDR1 SGDLS and CDR2 YYNGEE. V dropped 4 bases and J dropped 2 bases, with 16 bases sitting between them. DNA for the CDR3: TGTGCCAGCAGCCCTGGGTGGGAGGCCCCCTACAATGAGCAGTTCTTC. It encodes CASSPGWEAPYNEQFF. Drawing the rest from reference TRBV9 and TRBJ2-1, the complete variable domain is DSGVTQTPKHLITATGQRVTLRCSPRSGDLSVYWYQQSLDQGLQFLIQYYNGEERAKGNILERFSAQQFPDLHSELNLSSLELGDSALYFCASSPGWEAPYNEQFFGPGTRLTVL.

V is TRBV28 and J is TRBJ2-7; TRBD2 aligns across 11 bases. The length of the CDR3 is 15 residues. From germline, CDR1 is MDHEN and CDR2 SYDVKM. V lost 6 bases, J lost 0 bases, and 4 bases stayed unmatched. The DNA of the CDR3 is TGTGCCAGCAGCGTTAGCGGGAGGGCCTCCTACGAGCAGTACTTC. It yields the protein CASSVSGRASYEQYF. Full variable domain (outside the CDR3, taken from reference TRBV28 and TRBJ2-7): DVKVTQSSRYLVKRTGEKVFLECVQDMDHENMFWYRQDPGLGLRLIYFSYDVKMKEKGDIPEGYSVSREKKERFSLILESASTNQTSMYLCASSVSGRASYEQYFGPGTRLTVT.

The chain joins TRBV11-3 to TRBJ2-1, with TRBD2 matching over 10 bases. The junction had 10 bases not matched to a gene; V was cut back by 5 bases and J by 12 bases. This CDR3 comprises 14 residues. Germline CDR1 is SGHNT and CDR2 is YENEEA. CDR3: CASSTGTSARRQFF. Here the CDR3 DNA reads TGTGCCAGCAGCACAGGGACTAGCGCCCGTAGGCAGTTCTTC. The full variable domain, in which reference TRBV11-3 and TRBJ2-1 provide the parts outside the CDR3, is EAGVVQSPRYKIIEKKQPVAFWCNPISGHNTLYWYLQNLGQGPELLIRYENEEAVDDSQLPKDRFSAERLKGVDSTLKIQPAELGDSAVYLCASSTGTSARRQFFGPGTRLTVL.

The genes are TRBV7-9 and TRBJ2-5; possibly TRBD1 for D (6 bases). V lost 4 bases and J lost 5, with 20 bases in between. Germline V gene sequence: CDR1 SEHNR, CDR2 FQNEAQ (reference sequence). This CDR3 contains 16 residues. CDR3 in amino acids: CASSSGQRRGSETQYF. DNA of the CDR3: TGTGCCAGCAGCTCCGGACAGAGAAGGGGTTCGGAGACCCAGTACTTC.

V gene TRBV5-6 combines with J gene TRBJ2-3, with a tentative D call TRBD1 (6 bases). Trimming cost V 3 bases and J 1 base, with 15 bases left between them. The germline gives CDR1 SGHDT, CDR2 YYEEEE. CDR3 length: 16 amino acids. The CDR3 sequence: CASSYETGLGTDTQYF. The CDR3 DNA sequence: TGTGCCAGCAGCTACGAGACAGGACTCGGCACAGATACGCAGTATTTT.

The chain recombines TRBV10-3 with TRBJ2-5, with D maybe TRBD1 (5 bases). This CDR3 is built from 16 residues. The ends were cut back, 0 bases at V and 2 bases at J, with 13 bases in the middle. CDR1 is ENHRY, CDR2 SYGVKD, per germline. The CDR3 sequence: CAISESKTARQETQYF. The CDR3 DNA is TGTGCCATCAGTGAGTCGAAGACAGCGAGGCAAGAGACCCAGTACTTC.

V is TRBV18 and J is TRBJ1-1; 9 nucleotides match TRBD1. This CDR3 spans 13 amino acids. Germline CDR1 reads KGHSH; CDR2 reads LQKENI. Germline trimming cut 4 bases from V and 3 bases from J; bases unmatched to any gene: 0. The CDR3 spells CASSRDRDTEAFF. The CDR3 nucleotides are TGTGCCAGCTCACGGGACAGGGACACTGAAGCTTTCTTT.

The chain has TRBV11-2 and TRBJ2-3, with TRBD2 identical over 8 bases. This CDR3 region has 17 residues. Germline V lookup: CDR1 SGHAT, CDR2 FQNNGV. V was clipped by 1 base and J by 2 bases; unmatched bases: 8. CDR3 nucleotide sequence: TGTGCCAGCAGCTTAGTTCCCAGCGGGAGAATCACAGATACGCAGTATTTT. Protein product: CASSLVPSGRITDTQYF.

This clone came up once. The V gene is TRBV19, the J gene TRBJ1-2; no clear D gene. V lost 3 bases, J lost 8 bases, and 16 bases lay in between. There are 14 residues in the CDR3. Germline CDR1 LNHDA, CDR2 SQIVND (reference sequence). The CDR3 protein is CASSIAQFERGYTF. CDR3 in DNA: TGTGCCAGTAGTATTGCGCAGTTTGAAAGAGGCTACACCTTC. The entire variable domain, with the rest obtained from reference TRBV19 and TRBJ1-2, is as follows: DGGITQSPKYLFRKEGQNVTLSCEQNLNHDAMYWYRQDPGQGLRLIYYSQIVNDFQKGDIAEGYSVSREKKESFPLTVTSAQKNPTAFYLCASSIAQFERGYTFGSGTRLTVV.

CDR3 nucleotide sequence: TGTGCCAGCAGTTTGGGGGGACAGGTCCACAATGAGCAGTTCTTC. Its protein product is CASSLGGQVHNEQFF. The chain employs TRBV28 and TRBJ2-1; 8 bases map to TRBD1. The V gene end was trimmed by 3 bases and the J gene end by 5 bases; junction bases not matched to a gene: 6. This CDR3 region has 15 residues. Per germline, CDR1 MDHEN and CDR2 SYDVKM.

This rearrangement joins TRBV29-1 to TRBJ2-5, with TRBD1 identical over 10 bases. The CDR3 length is 16 residues. Germline loops: CDR1 SQVTM, CDR2 ANQGSEA. After removal of 2 bases from V and 2 bases from J, the junction contained 8 bases not matched to a gene. The CDR3 DNA reads as TGCAGCGTTGAATTATTTCGGGACAGGGGTCAAGAGACCCAGTACTTC. This translates into CSVELFRDRGQETQYF.

Points on this clone: Distinct nucleotide sequences in the sample also encode this CDR3. The chain has TRBV9 and TRBJ2-7; D uncertain. Germline V gene sequence: CDR1 SGDLS, CDR2 YYNGEE. The V and J ends lost 0 bases and 0 bases respectively, with 10 bases between them. The CDR3 has 15 residues. For the CDR3, the DNA is TGTGCCAGCAGCGTAGCTATGGGAAACTCCTACGAGCAGTACTTC. Protein product: CASSVAMGNSYEQYF.

The rearrangement uses TRBV19 and TRBJ2-4, with a tentative D call TRBD2 (6 bases). CDR3 length: 14 amino acids. Per germline, CDR1 LNHDA and CDR2 SQIVND (reference sequence). The V end lost 1 base, the J end lost 7 bases, and 11 bases lay between the germline ends. The CDR3 DNA follows: TGTGCCAGTAGTATAGTCGGGAGTACGAACATTCAGTACTTC. This codes for CASSIVGSTNIQYF.

The chain couples TRBV18 to TRBJ2-7, with 9 bases lining up with TRBD1. V shed 6 bases, J shed 2 bases, and the junction held 5 bases outside the gene matches. Germline V lookup: CDR1 KGHSH, CDR2 LQKENI. CDR3 size: 14 residues. The CDR3 sequence is CASSWTGATYEQYF. CDR3 bases: TGTGCCAGCTCTTGGACAGGGGCCACCTACGAGCAGTACTTC.

The J gene is TRBJ1-1, the V gene TRBV30; D uncertain. V was trimmed by 2 bases and J by 0 bases, leaving 13 bases between them. The CDR3 has 15 amino acids. The germline V gene has CDR1 GTSNPN and CDR2 SVGIG (reference sequence). The chain's CDR3 is CAWSYYRNMNTEAFF. The CDR3 bases are TGTGCCTGGAGTTACTACCGGAACATGAACACTGAAGCTTTCTTT.

The rearrangement joins TRBV30 to TRBJ1-2, with a tentative D call TRBD1 (6 bases). Trimming stripped 1 base from V and 4 bases from J, with 10 bases between. CDR3 length: 13 residues. The germline V gene encodes CDR1 GTSNPN and CDR2 SVGIG (reference sequence). CDR3 coding DNA: TGTGCCTGGAGTGCGGACAGCCCCTATGGCTACACCTTC. It is translated as CAWSADSPYGYTF.

This clone has just one count. V and J are TRBV7-2 and TRBJ1-3; D is uncertain. The CDR3 spans 14 residues. Germline CDR1 and CDR2: SGHTA and FQGNSA. The germline V and J ends were trimmed by 3 bases and 0 bases, with 6 bases remaining between them. The CDR3 reads CASSLGISGNTIYF. The CDR3 DNA reads as TGTGCCAGCAGCTTGGGGATCTCTGGAAACACCATATATTTT.

This chain connects TRBV6-5 to TRBJ2-7; 14 positions agree with TRBD2. Germline V lookup: CDR1 MNHEY, CDR2 SVGAGI. The CDR3 runs to 16 residues. V lost 4 bases to trimming and J lost 4 bases; unmatched junction nucleotides: 6. CDR3 in DNA: TGTGCCAGCAGTTTCGGGACTAGCGGGAGTTCTTACGAGCAGTACTTC. This translates into CASSFGTSGSSYEQYF.

This clone was detected once. The rearrangement joins TRBV27 to TRBJ2-5; TRBD2 matches at 11 bases. In germline, CDR1 is MNHEY, CDR2 SMNVEV (reference sequence). V gave up 5 bases and J gave up 5 bases; unmatched junction bases: 10. CDR3 length equals 16 residues. The chain's CDR3 is CASSRRLAGSKETQYF. CDR3 coding DNA: TGTGCCAGCAGTCGGAGACTAGCGGGATCGAAGGAGACCCAGTACTTC.

The gene calls are TRBV10-3 and TRBJ2-3; D is unclear. V dropped 6 bases and J dropped 3 bases, with 7 bases sitting between them. CDR3 length: 12 amino acids. Germline V gene data show CDR1 as ENHRY and CDR2 as SYGVKD. The CDR3 nucleotides are TGTGCCATCAGCTCAGGAACAGATACGCAGTATTTT. This gives the protein CAISSGTDTQYF.

The chain links TRBV27 to TRBJ1-5, with no clear D. V lost 4 bases and J lost 3, with 13 bases in between. Germline lookup yields CDR1 MNHEY and CDR2 SMNVEV (reference sequence). CDR3 length: 15 amino acids. This CDR3 reads CASSSYRAHNQPQHF. DNA of the CDR3: TGTGCCAGCAGTTCTTACCGGGCCCACAATCAGCCCCAGCATTTT.

The V call is TRBV28, the J call TRBJ2-7, with 7 bases fitting TRBD1. Germline CDR1 MDHEN, CDR2 SYDVKM. The CDR3 extends over 15 amino acids. The junction had 6 bases not matched to a gene; V was cut back by 1 base and J by 3 bases. The CDR3 here is CASSLSGQVLYEQYF. In DNA form, the CDR3 reads TGTGCCAGCAGTTTATCTGGACAGGTCCTCTACGAGCAGTACTTC. Combining the CDR3 with reference TRBV28 and TRBJ2-7 gives the whole variable domain DVKVTQSSRYLVKRTGEKVFLECVQDMDHENMFWYRQDPGLGLRLIYFSYDVKMKEKGDIPEGYSVSREKKERFSLILESASTNQTSMYLCASSLSGQVLYEQYFGPGTRLTVT.

The rearrangement joins TRBV11-2 to TRBJ2-7; possible D gene TRBD1, 6 bases. V was pared by 2 bases and J by 5 bases, with 13 bases between. This CDR3 comprises 14 residues. CDR1 is SGHAT, CDR2 FQNNGV, per germline. Written as DNA, the CDR3 is TGTGCCAGCAGCTTAAATCCCGAGGGGGACGAGCAGTACTTC. It is translated as CASSLNPEGDEQYF.

The chain employs TRBV11-2 and TRBJ1-2; 9 bases align to TRBD1. The CDR3 length is 15 residues. V was pared by 4 bases and J by 4 bases, with 7 bases of the junction left unmatched. CDR1 is SGHAT and CDR2 is FQNNGV in the germline V gene. Written as DNA, the CDR3 is TGTGCCAGCAGCTCACAGGGGGCGCTATCCTATGGCTACACCTTC. Amino acids: CASSSQGALSYGYTF.